This paragraph covers one TCR beta chain sequence. Method: immunoSEQ multiplex PCR; TCRdb's copy keeps in-frame clones and lacks some. Of under 200,000 clones in the sample, over 80% were seen once. The data originate from a study of blood T cell repertoires in COVID-19. The wider study: The cDNA or gDNA used as material had been derived from T cells, B-cell-depleted T cells, or PBMCs.

Trimming cost V 1 base and J 7 bases; bases outside gene matches: 5. Germline V gene lookup returns CDR1 SGHRS and CDR2 YFSETQ. The CDR3 covers 15 residues. The chain links TRBV5-1 to TRBJ2-2; 9 nucleotides match TRBD1. Material: peripheral blood. This clonotype was obtained from a woman between 40 and 50 years old with acute or convalescent COVID-19. The DNA of the CDR3 is TGCGCCAGCAGCTTGCAGACAGGGGGAAGCGGGGAGCTGTTTTTT. Protein: CASSLQTGGSGELFF.